This T cell receptor (beta chain) stems from a study of blood T cell repertoires in COVID-19. Looking at the study overall: In each case, the material was cDNA or gDNA derived from T cells, B-cell-depleted T cells, or PBMCs.

The data were produced by immunoSEQ multiplex PCR, yet TCRdb's version contains in-frame clones alone and is incomplete. The sample has about 210,000 clones; 80% to 85% are singletons. The CDR3 has 15 amino acids. V lost 0 bases, J lost 7 bases, and 5 bases stayed unmatched. Germline V gene data show CDR1 as SGHTA and CDR2 as FQGNSA. The sample consisted of PBMCs or T cells enriched from blood (not recorded which). This chain connects TRBV7-2 to TRBJ1-4, with 7 bases identical to TRBD1. This receptor was identified in a woman aged 45-65 years with acute COVID-19. The DNA for the CDR3 is TGTGCCAGCAGCTTAGCAGGGGGCGCGGGTGAAAAACTGTTTTTT. Its translation: CASSLAGGAGEKLFF.